These 3 T cell receptor beta chains were all obtained from the same sample, sequenced in a study of cytomegalovirus exposure and HLA in healthy donors. PCR was performed using 60 Vbeta and 13 Jbeta primers. The assay was immunoSEQ multiplex PCR, and TCRdb's table has in-frame clones only and misses some. The repertoire consists of roughly 120,000 clones, with 73% occurring once and the leading ten covering around 4.8%. What was sequenced was PBMCs. All receptors come from a man aged 55 to 70 in good health and CMV-seropositive.

This clone was recorded a few times. V usage is TRBV27 and J usage is TRBJ2-2; tentatively, D is TRBD1 (6 bases). Germline V gene data show CDR1 as MNHEY and CDR2 as SMNVEV (reference sequence). Trimming pared 8 bases from V and 1 base from J, leaving 11 bases between. The CDR3 covers 14 residues. The CDR3 DNA is TGTGCCAGCGGGGGCCCTGGGAACACCGGGGAGCTGTTTTTT. Translated: CASGGPGNTGELFF.

This chain joins TRBV18 and TRBJ2-2; maybe TRBD1 (6 bases). The CDR3 has 16 amino acids. V lost 2 bases and J 5 bases, leaving 15 bases between the germline ends. CDR1 is KGHSH, CDR2 LQKENI, per germline. CDR3 DNA sequence: TGTGCCAGCTCACCAAACCCAGGGGATATAACCGGGGAGCTGTTTTTT. Its protein is CASSPNPGDITGELFF.

The rearrangement links TRBV28 to TRBJ1-6, with D tentatively TRBD1 (6 bases). The CDR3 is 16 amino acids. Germline V CDR1 and CDR2: MDHEN, SYDVKM. The V end was cut by 6 bases, the J end by 3 bases, with 15 bases between. CDR3 in amino acids: CASSSGQPGYNSPLHF. The DNA for the CDR3 is TGTGCCAGCAGCTCCGGACAGCCCGGCTATAATTCACCCCTCCACTTT.